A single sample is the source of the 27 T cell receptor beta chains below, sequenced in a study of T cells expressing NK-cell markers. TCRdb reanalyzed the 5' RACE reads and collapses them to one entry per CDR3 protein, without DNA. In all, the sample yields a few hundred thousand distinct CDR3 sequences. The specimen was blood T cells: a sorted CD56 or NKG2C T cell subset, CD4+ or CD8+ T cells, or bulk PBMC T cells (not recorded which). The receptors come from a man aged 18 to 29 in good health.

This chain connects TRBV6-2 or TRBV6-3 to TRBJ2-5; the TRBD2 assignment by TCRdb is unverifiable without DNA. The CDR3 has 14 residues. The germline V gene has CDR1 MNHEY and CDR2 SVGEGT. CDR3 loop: CASSYEWRGETQYF.

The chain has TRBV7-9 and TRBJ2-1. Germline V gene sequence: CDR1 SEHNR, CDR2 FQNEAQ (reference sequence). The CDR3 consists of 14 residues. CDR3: CAGSVSSSYNEQFF.

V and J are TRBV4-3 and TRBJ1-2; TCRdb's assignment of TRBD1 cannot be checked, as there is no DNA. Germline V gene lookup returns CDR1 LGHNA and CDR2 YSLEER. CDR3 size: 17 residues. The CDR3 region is CASSQDRPDRAPYGYTF.

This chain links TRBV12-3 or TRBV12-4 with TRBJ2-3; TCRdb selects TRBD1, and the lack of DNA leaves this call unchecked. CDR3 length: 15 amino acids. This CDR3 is CASSFQGQGIRSQYF.

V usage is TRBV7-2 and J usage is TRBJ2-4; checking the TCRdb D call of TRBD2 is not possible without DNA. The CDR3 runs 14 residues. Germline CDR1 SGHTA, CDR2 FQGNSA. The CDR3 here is CASSPRISGNIQYF. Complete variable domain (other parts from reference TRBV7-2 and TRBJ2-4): GAGVSQSPSNKVTEKGKDVELRCDPISGHTALYWYRQSLGQGLEFLIYFQGNSAPDKSGLPSDRFSAERTGGSVSTLTIQRTQQEDSAVYLCASSPRISGNIQYFGAGTRLSVL.

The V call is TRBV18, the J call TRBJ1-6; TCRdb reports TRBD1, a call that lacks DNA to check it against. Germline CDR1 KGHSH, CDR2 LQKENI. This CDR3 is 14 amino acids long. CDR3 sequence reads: CASSSGQGVSPLHF.

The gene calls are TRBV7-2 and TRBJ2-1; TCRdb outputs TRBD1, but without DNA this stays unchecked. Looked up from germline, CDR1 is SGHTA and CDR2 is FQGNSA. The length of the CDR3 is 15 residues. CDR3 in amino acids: CASSAFFREMDEQFF.

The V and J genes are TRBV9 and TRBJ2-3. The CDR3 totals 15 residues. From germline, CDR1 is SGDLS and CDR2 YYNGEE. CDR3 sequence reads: CASSVRPTTADTQYF.

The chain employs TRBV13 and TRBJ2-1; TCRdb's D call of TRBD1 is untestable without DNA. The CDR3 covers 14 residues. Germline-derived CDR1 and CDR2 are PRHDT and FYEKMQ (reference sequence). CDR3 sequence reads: CASSLVTRDDEQFF.

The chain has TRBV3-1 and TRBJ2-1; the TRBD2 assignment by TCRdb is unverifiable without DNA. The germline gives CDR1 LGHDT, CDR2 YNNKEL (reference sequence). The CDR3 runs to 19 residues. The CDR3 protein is CASSHPPTSGRAKENEQFF.

The CDR3 sequence is CASSLGETRRSYNEQFF. This chain joins TRBV5-6 and TRBJ2-1; TCRdb's D call, TRBD2, is unchecked because there is no DNA. There are 17 residues in the CDR3. Germline V gene sequence: CDR1 SGHDT, CDR2 YYEEEE.

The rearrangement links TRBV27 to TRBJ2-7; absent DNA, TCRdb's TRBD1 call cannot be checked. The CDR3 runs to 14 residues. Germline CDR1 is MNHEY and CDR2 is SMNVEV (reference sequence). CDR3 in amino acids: CASSPRTGHYEQYF.

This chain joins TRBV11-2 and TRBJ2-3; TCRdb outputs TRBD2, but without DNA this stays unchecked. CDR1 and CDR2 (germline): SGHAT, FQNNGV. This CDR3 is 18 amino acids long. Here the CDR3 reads CASSLSGTPRTSTDTQYF.

CDR3 loop: CASSFSVGIAEAFF. The rearrangement links TRBV11-2 to TRBJ1-1. The CDR3 covers 14 residues. Per the germline V gene, CDR1 is SGHAT and CDR2 is FQNNGV.

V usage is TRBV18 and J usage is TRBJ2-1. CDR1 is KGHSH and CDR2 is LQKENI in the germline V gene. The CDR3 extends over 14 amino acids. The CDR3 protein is CASSPRDTYNEQFF.

CDR3 region: CSVETGPNQPQHF. This chain connects TRBV29-1 to TRBJ1-5; the TCRdb D gene call, TRBD1, has no DNA to confirm it. This CDR3 has 13 amino acids. Germline CDR1 is SQVTM and CDR2 is ANQGSEA.

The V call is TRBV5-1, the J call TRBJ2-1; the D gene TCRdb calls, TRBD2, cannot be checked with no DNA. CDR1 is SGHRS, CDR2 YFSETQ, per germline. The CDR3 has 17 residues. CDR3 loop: CASSLSSGASPYNEQFF.

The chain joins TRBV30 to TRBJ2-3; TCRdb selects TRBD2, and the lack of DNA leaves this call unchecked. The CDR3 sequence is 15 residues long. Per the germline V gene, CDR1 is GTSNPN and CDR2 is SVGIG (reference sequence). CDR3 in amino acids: CAWSYSGASTDTQYF.

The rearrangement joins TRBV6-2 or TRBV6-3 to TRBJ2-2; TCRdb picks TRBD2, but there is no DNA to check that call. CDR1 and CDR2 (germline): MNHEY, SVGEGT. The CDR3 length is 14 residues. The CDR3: CASTRYEGGGELFF.

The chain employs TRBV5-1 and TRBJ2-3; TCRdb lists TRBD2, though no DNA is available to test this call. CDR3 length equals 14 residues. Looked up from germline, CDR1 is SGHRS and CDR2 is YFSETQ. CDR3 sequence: CASSAGIVTDTQYF.

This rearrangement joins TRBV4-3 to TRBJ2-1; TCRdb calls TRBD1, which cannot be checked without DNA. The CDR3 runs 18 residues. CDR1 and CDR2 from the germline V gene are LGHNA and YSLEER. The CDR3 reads CASSQDLSRGTSYNEQFF.

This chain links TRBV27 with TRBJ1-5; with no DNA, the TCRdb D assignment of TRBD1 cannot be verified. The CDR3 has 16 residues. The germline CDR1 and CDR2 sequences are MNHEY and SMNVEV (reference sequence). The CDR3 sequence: CASSLLGQGSNQPQHF.

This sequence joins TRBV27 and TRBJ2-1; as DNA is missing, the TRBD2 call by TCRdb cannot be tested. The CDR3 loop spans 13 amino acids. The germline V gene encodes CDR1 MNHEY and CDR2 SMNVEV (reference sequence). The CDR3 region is CASSLSQAGEQFF.

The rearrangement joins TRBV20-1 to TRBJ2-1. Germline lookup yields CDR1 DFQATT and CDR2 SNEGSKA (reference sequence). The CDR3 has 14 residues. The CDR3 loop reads CSASGISSYNEQFF.

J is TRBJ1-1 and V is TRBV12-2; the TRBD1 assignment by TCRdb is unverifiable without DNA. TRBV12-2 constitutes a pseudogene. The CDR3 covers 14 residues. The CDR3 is CASRTDSENTEAFF.

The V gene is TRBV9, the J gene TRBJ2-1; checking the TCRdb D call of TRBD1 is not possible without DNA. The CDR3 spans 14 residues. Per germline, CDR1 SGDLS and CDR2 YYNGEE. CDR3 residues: CASSVGPGSIEQFF.

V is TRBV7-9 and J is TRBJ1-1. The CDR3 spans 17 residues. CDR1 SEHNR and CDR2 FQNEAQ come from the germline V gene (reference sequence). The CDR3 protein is CASSPRGRQIMNTEAFF. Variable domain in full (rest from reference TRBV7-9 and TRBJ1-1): DTGVSQNPRHKITKRGQNVTFRCDPISEHNRLYWYRQTLGQGPEFLTYFQNEAQLEKSRLLSDRFSAERPKGSFSTLEIQRTEQGDSAMYLCASSPRGRQIMNTEAFFGQGTRLTVV.